This T cell receptor (beta chain) was retrieved from a study of cytomegalovirus exposure and HLA in healthy donors. This CDR3 is 15 amino acids long. From germline, CDR1 is SGHRS and CDR2 YFSETQ. The V and J ends lost 0 bases and 3 bases respectively, with 12 bases between them. Vbeta (60) and Jbeta (13) primers were used in the PCR. Assay used: immunoSEQ multiplex PCR; TCRdb lists only in-frame clones, some missing. The sample carries 230,000 or so clones, around nine tenths recorded once. The gene calls are TRBV5-1 and TRBJ1-2; D is undetermined. The sequence came from a girl aged 2 to 9 in good health and CMV-seronegative. Specimen: PBMCs. The CDR3 spells CASSLDEGRDYGYTF. CDR3 bases: TGCGCCAGCAGCTTGGATGAGGGTCGCGACTATGGCTACACCTTC.